This TCR beta chain derives from a study of beta chain features in type 1 diabetes. Every isolated RNA sample was fully reverse transcribed, so sequencing captured expressed TCRB transcripts. The table came from immunoSEQ multiplex PCR; TCRdb's copy has only in-frame clones and leaves some out. Found here are 240,000 or so clones, roughly 22% of them singletons; the top ten hold 0.028%. This clone was counted a few times. As yet, its antigen is unknown. Germline V lookup: CDR1 SEHNR, CDR2 FQNEAQ (reference sequence). This CDR3 comprises 12 residues. Between the trimmed V and J ends, which lost 3 bases and 5 bases, there was a span of 7 bases. CD4+ naive, central memory, regulatory and stem cell-like memory subsets were isolated by sorting on CD45RO/CCR7/CD25/CD127/CD95/CD27. Study-wide findings and caveats: With patients and controls alike, PCR might favor shorter templates to an equal degree. All four CD4+ subsets of Type 1 diabetes patients contained TCRB CDR3s that were moderately but significantly shorter. Type 1 diabetes patients had VDJ junctions that carried fewer insertions and more deletions. Sequencing of cDNA might inflate the share of cells that strongly express TCR.

V gene TRBV7-9 combines with J gene TRBJ1-1; D gene unclear. Sequenced material: naive CD4+ T cells from blood. The origin of this receptor is a woman between 40 and 50 years old with type 1 diabetes. DNA for the CDR3: TGTGCCAGCAGCTTGAGTGGTACTGAAGCTTTCTTT. This translates into CASSLSGTEAFF.